This T cell receptor (beta chain) is from a study of human T cells and chemical hapten exposure. Overall study context: Small volume differences among pooled libraries mainly caused per-sample TCR yield variation.

Before extraction, the whole blood was not fractionated, and total RNA was taken from it. Study-wide results and limits: With DPC sensitization, TCRs exceeding 1 in 1000 frequency showed no change.

Unique molecular identifiers were linked by the library to individual cDNA molecules. The authors' processing: There were a median of roughly 100,000 TCRs per sample, with a range from about 20,000 to 700,000. TCRdb itself ran the 5' RACE reads through MiXCR, one entry per CDR3 protein. For this entry, the V and J calls and clone size follow TCRdb and not the study's own pipeline. The sample contains 150,000 or so distinct CDR3 sequences, 4.1% of which appear only once. Remarks on this clonotype: Its antigen is undetermined.

This CDR3 comprises 14 residues. Germline trimming cut 5 bases from V and 7 bases from J; bases unmatched to any gene: 4. The chain carries TRBV12-3 or TRBV12-4 and TRBJ2-2; TRBD2 matches 10 bases. The TCR was taken from a female donor in good health. CDR3 loop: CASSKRGGDGELFF. The CDR3 DNA reads as TGTGCCAGCAGTAAGCGGGGGGGCGACGGGGAGCTGTTTTTT.